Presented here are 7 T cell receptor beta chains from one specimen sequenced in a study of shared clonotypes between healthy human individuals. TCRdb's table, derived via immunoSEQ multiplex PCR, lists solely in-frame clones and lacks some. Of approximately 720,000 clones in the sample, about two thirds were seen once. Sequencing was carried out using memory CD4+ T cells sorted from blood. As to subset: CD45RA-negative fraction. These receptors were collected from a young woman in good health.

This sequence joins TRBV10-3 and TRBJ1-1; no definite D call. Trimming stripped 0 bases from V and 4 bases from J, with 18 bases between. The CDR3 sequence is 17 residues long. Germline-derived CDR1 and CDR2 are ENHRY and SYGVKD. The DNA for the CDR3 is TGTGCCATCAGTGAGTCGTTATTAGATCGGGGAGGCACTGAAGCTTTCTTT. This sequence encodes CAISESLLDRGGTEAFF.

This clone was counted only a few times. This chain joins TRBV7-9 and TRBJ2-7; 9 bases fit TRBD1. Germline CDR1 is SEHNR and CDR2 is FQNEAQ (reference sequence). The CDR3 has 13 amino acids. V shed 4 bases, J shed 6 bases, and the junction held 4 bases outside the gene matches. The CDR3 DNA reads TGTGCCAGCAGCTGGGGGACAGGGCGCGAGCAGTACTTC. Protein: CASSWGTGREQYF.

Here the CDR3 DNA reads TGTGCCAGCCTCCAGGACGGGGGTTACGAGCAGTACTTC. It specifies CASLQDGGYEQYF. J is TRBJ2-7 and V is TRBV5-8; a possible D gene is TRBD2 (6 bases). The V end was cut by 7 bases, the J end by 4 bases, with 15 bases between. CDR1 is SGHTS, CDR2 YDEGEE, per germline. The CDR3 length is 13 residues.

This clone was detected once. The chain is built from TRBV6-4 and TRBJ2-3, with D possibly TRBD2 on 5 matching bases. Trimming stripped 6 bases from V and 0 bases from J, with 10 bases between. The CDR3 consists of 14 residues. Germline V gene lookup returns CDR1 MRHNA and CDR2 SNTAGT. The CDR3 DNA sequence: TGTGCCAGCAGCCCTAGCCCTAGCACAGATACGCAGTATTTT. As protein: CASSPSPSTDTQYF.

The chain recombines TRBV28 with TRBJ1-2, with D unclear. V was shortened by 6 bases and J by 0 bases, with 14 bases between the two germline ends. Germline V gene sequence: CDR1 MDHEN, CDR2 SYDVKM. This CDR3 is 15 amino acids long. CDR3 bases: TGTGCCAGCAGAGGGTACAGCTCCACTAACTATGGCTACACCTTC. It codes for CASRGYSSTNYGYTF.

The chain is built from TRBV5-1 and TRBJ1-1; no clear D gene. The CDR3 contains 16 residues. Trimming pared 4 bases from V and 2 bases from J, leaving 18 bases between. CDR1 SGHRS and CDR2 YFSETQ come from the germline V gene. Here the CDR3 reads CASSRATISPNTEAFF. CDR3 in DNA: TGCGCCAGCAGCCGAGCGACCATTTCCCCAAACACTGAAGCTTTCTTT.

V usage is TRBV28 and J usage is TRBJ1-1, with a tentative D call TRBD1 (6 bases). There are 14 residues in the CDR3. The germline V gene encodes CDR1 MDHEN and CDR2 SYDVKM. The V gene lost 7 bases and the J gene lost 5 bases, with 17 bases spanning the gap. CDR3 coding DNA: TGTGCCAGCATCGGGTCCGGGGGCAGTACTGAAGCTTTCTTT. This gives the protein CASIGSGGSTEAFF.